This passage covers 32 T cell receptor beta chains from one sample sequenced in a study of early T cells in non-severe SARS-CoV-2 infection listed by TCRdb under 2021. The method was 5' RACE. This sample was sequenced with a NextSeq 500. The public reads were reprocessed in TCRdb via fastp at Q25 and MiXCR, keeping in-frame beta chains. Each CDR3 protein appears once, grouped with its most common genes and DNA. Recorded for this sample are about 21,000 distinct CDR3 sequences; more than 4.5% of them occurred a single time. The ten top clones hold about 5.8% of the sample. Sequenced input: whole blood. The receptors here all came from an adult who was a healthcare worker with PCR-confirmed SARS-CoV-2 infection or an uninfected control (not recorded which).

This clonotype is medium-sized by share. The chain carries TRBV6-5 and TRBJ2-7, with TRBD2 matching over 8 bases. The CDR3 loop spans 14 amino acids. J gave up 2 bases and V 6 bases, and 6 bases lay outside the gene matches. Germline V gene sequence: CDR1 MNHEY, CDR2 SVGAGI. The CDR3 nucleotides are TGTGCCAGCAGCCTTACTAGCGGAACCTACGAGCAGTACTTC. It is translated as CASSLTSGTYEQYF.

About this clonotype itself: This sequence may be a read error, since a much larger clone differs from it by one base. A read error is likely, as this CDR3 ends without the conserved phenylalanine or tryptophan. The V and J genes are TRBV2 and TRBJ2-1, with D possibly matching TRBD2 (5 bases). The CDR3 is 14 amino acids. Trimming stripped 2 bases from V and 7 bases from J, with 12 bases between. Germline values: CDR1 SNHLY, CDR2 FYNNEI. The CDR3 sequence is CASSEITSWNEQFL. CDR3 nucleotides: TGTGCCAGCAGTGAAATCACTAGTTGGAATGAGCAGTTCCTC.

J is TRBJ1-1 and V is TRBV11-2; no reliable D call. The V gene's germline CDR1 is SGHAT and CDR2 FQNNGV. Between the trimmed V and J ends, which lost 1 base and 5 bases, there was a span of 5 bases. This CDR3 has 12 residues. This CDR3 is CASSLVFTEAFF. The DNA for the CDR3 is TGTGCCAGCAGCTTAGTCTTTACTGAAGCTTTCTTT.

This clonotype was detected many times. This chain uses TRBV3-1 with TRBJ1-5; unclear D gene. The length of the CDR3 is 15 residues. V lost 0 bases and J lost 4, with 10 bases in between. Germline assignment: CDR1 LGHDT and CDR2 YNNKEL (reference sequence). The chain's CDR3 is CASSQDFRGNQPQHF. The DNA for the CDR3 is TGTGCCAGCAGCCAAGATTTTCGGGGAAATCAGCCCCAGCATTTT.

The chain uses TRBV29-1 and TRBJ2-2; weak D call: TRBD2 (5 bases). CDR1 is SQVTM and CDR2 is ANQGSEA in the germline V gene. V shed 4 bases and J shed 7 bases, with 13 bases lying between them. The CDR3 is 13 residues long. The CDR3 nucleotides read TGCAGCGTTGCGGCCCAAGAGGGCGGGGAGCTGTTTTTT. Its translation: CSVAAQEGGELFF.

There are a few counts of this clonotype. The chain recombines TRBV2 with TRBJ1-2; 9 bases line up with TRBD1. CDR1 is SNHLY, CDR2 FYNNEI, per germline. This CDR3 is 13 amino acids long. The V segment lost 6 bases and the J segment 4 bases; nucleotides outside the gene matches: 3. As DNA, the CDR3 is TGTGCCAGCAGACAGGGGGCGGGCTATGGCTACACCTTC. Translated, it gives CASRQGAGYGYTF.

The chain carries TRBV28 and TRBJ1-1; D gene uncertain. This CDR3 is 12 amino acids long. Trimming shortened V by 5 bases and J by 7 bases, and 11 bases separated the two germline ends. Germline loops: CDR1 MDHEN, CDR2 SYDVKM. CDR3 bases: TGTGCCAGCAGTACGTCCCGGGATGAAGCTTTCTTT. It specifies CASSTSRDEAFF.

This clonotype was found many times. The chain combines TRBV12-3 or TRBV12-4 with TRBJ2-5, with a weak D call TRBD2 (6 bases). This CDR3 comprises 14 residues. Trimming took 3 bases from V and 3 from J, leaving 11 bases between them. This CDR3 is CASSFLALEETQYF. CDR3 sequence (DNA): TGTGCCAGCAGTTTCCTAGCGCTGGAAGAGACCCAGTACTTC.

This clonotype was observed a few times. CDR3 loop: CSASGQEKRTDTQYF. The CDR3 DNA is TGCAGTGCGAGCGGACAGGAAAAAAGGACAGATACGCAGTATTTT. The J gene is TRBJ2-3, the V gene TRBV20-1; 7 nucleotides line up with TRBD1. Per the germline V gene, CDR1 is DFQATT and CDR2 is SNEGSKA (reference sequence). The V and J ends lost 6 bases and 3 bases, in that order; junction bases with no gene match: 12. This CDR3 comprises 15 residues.

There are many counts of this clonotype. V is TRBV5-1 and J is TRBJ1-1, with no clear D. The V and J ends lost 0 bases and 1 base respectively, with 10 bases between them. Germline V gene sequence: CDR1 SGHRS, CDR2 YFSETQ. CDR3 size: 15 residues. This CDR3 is CASSLGGPGNTEAFF. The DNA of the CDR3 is TGCGCCAGCAGCTTGGGCGGGCCCGGGAACACTGAAGCTTTCTTT.

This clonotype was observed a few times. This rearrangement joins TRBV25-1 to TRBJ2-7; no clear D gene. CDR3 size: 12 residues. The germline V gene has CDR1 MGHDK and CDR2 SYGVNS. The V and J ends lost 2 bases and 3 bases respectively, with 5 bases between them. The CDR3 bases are TGTGCCAGCAGTGAACAGAGCTACGAGCAGTACTTC. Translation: CASSEQSYEQYF.

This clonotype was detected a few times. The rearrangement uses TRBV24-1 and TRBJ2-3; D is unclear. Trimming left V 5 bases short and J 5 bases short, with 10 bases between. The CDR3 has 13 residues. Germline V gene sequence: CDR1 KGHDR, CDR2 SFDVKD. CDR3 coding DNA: TGTGCCACCAGTGTCGCTGGGCAAGATACGCAGTATTTT. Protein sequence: CATSVAGQDTQYF.

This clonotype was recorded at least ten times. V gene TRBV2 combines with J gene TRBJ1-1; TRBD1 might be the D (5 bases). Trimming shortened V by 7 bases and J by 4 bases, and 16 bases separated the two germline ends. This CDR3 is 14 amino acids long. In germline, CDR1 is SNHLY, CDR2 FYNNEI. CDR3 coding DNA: TGTGCCAGCAACGAACGCCAGGGTTCCACTGAAGCTTTCTTT. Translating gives CASNERQGSTEAFF.

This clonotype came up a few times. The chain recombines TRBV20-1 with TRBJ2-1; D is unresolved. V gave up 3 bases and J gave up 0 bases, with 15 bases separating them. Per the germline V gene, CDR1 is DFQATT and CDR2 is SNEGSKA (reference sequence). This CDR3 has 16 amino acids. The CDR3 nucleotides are TGCAGTGCTAGTTTCCCGAAGCGAATCTCCTACAATGAGCAGTTCTTC. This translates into CSASFPKRISYNEQFF.

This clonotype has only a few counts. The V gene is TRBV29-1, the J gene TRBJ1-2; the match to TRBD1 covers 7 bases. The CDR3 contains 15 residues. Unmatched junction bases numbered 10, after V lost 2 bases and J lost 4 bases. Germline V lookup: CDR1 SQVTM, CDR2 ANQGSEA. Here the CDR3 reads CSVESGTALPYGYTF. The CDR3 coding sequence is TGCAGCGTTGAAAGCGGGACAGCCTTGCCCTATGGCTACACCTTC. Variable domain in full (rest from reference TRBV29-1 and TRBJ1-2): SAVISQKPSRDICQRGTSLTIQCQVDSQVTMMFWYRQQPGQSLTLIATANQGSEATYESGFVIDKFPISRPNLTFSTLTVSNMSPEDSSIYLCSVESGTALPYGYTFGSGTRLTVV.

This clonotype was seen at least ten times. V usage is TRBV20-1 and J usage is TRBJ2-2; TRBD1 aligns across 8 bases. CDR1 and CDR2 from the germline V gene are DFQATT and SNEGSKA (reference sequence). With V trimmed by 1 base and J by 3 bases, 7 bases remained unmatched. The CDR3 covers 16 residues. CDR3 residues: CSARALGTGDTGELFF. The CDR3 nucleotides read TGCAGTGCTAGAGCGCTCGGGACAGGTGACACCGGGGAGCTGTTTTTT.

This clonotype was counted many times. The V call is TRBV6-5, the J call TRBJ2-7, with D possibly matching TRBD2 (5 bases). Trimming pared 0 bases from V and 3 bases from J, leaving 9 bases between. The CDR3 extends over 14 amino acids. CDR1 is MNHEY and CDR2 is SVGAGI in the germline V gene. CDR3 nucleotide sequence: TGTGCCAGCAGTTACTCTACCGAGGGCTACGAGCAGTACTTC. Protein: CASSYSTEGYEQYF.

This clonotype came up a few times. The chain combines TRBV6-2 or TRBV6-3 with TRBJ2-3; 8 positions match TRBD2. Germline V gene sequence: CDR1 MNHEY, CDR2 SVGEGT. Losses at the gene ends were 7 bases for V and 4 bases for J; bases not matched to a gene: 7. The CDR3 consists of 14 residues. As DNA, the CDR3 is TGTGCCAGCATCCTCGGGGGGGAGTCAGATACGCAGTATTTT. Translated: CASILGGESDTQYF.

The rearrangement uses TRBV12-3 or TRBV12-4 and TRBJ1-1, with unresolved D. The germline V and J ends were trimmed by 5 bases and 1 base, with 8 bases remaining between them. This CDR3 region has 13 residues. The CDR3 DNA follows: TGTGCCAGCAGTCCCTATCAGAACACTGAAGCTTTCTTT. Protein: CASSPYQNTEAFF.

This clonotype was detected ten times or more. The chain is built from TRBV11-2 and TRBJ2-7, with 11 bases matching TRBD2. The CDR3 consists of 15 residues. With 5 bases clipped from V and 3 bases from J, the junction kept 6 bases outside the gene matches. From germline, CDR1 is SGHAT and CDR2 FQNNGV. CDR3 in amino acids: CASSRYGTSGYEQYF. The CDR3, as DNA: TGTGCCAGCAGCCGCTACGGGACTAGCGGCTACGAGCAGTACTTC. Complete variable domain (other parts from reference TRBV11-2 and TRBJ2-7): EAGVAQSPRYKIIEKRQSVAFWCNPISGHATLYWYQQILGQGPKLLIQFQNNGVVDDSQLPKDRFSAERLKGVDSTLKIQPAKLEDSAVYLCASSRYGTSGYEQYFGPGTRLTVT.

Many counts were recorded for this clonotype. CDR3 residues: CATSDSGLRKQFF. CDR3 bases: TGTGCCACCAGTGATTCGGGACTCCGCAAGCAGTTCTTC. This rearrangement joins TRBV24-1 to TRBJ2-1; perhaps TRBD2 as D (6 bases). Per germline, CDR1 KGHDR and CDR2 SFDVKD. The CDR3 is 13 amino acids. V was shortened by 2 bases and J by 11 bases, with 12 bases between the two germline ends.

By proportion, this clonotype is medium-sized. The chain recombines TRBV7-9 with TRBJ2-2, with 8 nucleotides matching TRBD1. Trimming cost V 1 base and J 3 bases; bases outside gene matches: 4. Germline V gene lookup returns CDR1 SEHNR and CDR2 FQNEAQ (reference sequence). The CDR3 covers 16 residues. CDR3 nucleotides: TGTGCCAGCAGCTTAGTTCCAGGGGGCTACACCGGGGAGCTGTTTTTT. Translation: CASSLVPGGYTGELFF.

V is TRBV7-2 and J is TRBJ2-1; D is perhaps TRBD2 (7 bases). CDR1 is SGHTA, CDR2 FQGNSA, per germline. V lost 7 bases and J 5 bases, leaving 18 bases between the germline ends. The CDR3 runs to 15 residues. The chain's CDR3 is CASTQEGGPHNEQFF. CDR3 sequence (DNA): TGTGCCAGCACTCAAGAGGGGGGGCCCCACAATGAGCAGTTCTTC.

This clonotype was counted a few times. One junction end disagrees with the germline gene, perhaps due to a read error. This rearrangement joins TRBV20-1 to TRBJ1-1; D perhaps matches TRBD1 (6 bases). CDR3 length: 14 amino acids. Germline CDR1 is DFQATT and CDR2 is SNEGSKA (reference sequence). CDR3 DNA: TGCAGTGCCAGAGGGACGAGGGGGGACACTGAAGCTTTCTTT. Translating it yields CSARGTRGDTEAFF.

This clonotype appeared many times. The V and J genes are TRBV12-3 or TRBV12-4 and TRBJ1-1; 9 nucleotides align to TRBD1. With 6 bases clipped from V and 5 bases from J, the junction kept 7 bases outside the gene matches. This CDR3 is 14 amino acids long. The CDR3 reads CASSLGTGNTEAFF. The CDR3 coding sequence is TGTGCCAGCAGCCTAGGGACAGGGAATACTGAAGCTTTCTTT.

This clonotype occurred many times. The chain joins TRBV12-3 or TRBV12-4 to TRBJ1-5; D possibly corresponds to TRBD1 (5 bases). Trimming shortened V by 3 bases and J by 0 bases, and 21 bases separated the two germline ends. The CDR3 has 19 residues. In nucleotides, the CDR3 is TGTGCCAGCAGTTTCCCAATGAGACAGCAGAAATATAGCAATCAGCCCCAGCATTTT. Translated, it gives CASSFPMRQQKYSNQPQHF.

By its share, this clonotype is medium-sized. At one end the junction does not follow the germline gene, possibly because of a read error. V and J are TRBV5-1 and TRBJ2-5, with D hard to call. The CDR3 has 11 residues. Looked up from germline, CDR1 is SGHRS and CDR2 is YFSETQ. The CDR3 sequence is CASSLEETQYF. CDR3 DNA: TGTGCCAGCAGCTTAGAAGAGACCCAGTACTTC.

The chain's CDR3 is CASRELAGVAKNIQYF. CDR3 nucleotide sequence: TGTGCCAGCAGAGAACTAGCGGGGGTAGCCAAAAACATTCAGTACTTC. The gene calls are TRBV6-5 and TRBJ2-4, with 11 nucleotides matching TRBD2. Trimming at V came to 6 bases and at J to 0 bases, leaving 4 bases not matched to a gene. The CDR3 length is 16 residues. The germline V gene has CDR1 MNHEY and CDR2 SVGAGI.

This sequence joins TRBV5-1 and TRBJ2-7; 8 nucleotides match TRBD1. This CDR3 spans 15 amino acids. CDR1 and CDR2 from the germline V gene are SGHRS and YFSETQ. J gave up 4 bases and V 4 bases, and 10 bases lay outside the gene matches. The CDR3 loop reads CASSTLGTGYYEQYF. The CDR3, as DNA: TGCGCCAGCAGCACCCTCGGGACAGGTTATTACGAGCAGTACTTC. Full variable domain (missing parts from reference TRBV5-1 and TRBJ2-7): KAGVTQTPRYLIKTRGQQVTLSCSPISGHRSVSWYQQTPGQGLQFLFEYFSETQRNKGNFPGRFSGRQFSNSRSEMNVSTLELGDSALYLCASSTLGTGYYEQYFGPGTRLTVT.

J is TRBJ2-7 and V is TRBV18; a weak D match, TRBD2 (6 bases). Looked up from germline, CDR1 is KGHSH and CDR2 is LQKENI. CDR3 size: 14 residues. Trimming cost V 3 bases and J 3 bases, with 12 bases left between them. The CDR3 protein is CASSPGLLSYEQYF. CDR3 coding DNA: TGTGCCAGCTCACCGGGACTGCTAAGCTACGAGCAGTACTTC.

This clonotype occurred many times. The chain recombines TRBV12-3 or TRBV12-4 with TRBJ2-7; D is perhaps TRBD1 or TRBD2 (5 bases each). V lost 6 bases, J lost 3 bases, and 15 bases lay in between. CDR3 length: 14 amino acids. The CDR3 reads CASSQRGMNYEQYF. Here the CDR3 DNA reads TGTGCCAGCAGCCAGAGGGGAATGAACTACGAGCAGTACTTC.

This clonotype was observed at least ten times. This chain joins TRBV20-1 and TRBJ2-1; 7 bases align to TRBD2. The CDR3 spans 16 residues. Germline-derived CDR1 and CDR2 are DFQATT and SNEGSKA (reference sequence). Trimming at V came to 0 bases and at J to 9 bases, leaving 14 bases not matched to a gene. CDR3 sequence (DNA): TGCAGTGCTAGAGATCGAGTTCGAGCGGGGTCTGGTGAGCAGTTCTTC. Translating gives CSARDRVRAGSGEQFF.